Below, one TCR beta chain is given with its context. Produced via immunoSEQ multiplex PCR; TCRdb's table is partial and in-frame only. The sample includes 150,000 to 200,000 clones, roughly 87% of them seen just once. This CDR3 has 14 amino acids. CDR1 and CDR2 (germline): SGHVS, FQNEAQ. The ends lost 5 bases at V and 7 bases at J; junction bases unmatched: 9. This sample is part of a study of blood T cell repertoires in COVID-19. The rearrangement uses TRBV7-8 and TRBJ2-7; 9 nucleotides match TRBD2. What was sequenced was PBMCs or T cells enriched from blood (not recorded which). This clonotype was sampled from a woman between 45 and 60 years old who had recovered from COVID-19. This chain's CDR3 is CASSLSGSSLEQYF. The CDR3 nucleotides are TGTGCCAGCAGCCTTAGCGGGAGCTCCTTGGAGCAGTACTTC.